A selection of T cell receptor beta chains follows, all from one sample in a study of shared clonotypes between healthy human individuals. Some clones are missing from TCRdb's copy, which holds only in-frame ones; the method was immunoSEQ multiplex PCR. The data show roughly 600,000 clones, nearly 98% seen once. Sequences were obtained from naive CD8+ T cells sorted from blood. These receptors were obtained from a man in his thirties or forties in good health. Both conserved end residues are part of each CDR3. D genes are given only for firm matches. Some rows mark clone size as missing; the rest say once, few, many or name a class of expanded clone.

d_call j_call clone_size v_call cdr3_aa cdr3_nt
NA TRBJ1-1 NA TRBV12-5 CASTDSLNTEAFF TGTGCTAGCACGGACAGTCTGAACACTGAAGCTTTCTTT
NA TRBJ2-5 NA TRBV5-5 CASRPLTESSIQETQYF TGTGCCAGCAGACCACTGACAGAATCATCCATCCAAGAGACCCAGTACTTC
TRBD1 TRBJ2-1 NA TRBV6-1 CASSASTGGPYNEQFF TGTGCCAGCAGTGCCTCTACAGGGGGCCCCTACAATGAGCAGTTCTTC
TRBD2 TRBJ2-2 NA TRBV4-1 CASSQGLAGGMTGELFF TGCGCCAGCAGCCAGGGACTAGCGGGAGGGATGACCGGGGAGCTGTTTTTT
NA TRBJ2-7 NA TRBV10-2 CASSLDTIQDEQYF TGCGCCAGCAGCCTCGACACTATACAAGACGAGCAGTACTTC
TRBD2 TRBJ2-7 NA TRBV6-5 CASSLLAGVGQYF TGTGCCAGCAGTTTACTAGCGGGAGTAGGGCAGTACTTC
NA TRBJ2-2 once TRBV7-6 CASRSAEANTGELFF TGTGCCAGCAGATCCGCCGAGGCGAACACCGGGGAGCTGTTTTTT
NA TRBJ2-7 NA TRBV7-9 CASSLSDRTYEQYF TGTGCCAGCAGCTTATCGGACCGAACCTACGAGCAGTACTTC
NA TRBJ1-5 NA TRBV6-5 CASSYRQGNQPQHF TGTGCCAGCAGTTACAGGCAGGGTAATCAGCCCCAGCATTTT
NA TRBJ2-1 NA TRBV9 CASTTNPEASYNEQFF TGTGCCAGCACCACAAACCCTGAGGCCTCCTACAATGAGCAGTTCTTC
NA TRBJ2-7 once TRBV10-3 CAIRTNIEGGFSYEQYF TGTGCCATCAGGACGAATATAGAGGGCGGTTTCTCCTACGAGCAGTACTTC
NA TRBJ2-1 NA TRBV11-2 CASTRTQANNEQFF TGTGCCAGCACCCGAACACAGGCGAACAATGAGCAGTTCTTC
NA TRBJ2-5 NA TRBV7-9 CASRRPVGETQYF TGTGCCAGCAGGAGGCCCGTTGGGGAGACCCAGTACTTC
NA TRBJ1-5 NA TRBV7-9 CATSPAGSGNQPQHF TGTGCCACTTCACCGGCAGGGTCTGGCAATCAGCCCCAGCATTTT
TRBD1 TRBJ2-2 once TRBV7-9 CASSLGLPGQADTGELFF TGTGCCAGCAGCTTGGGCCTACCGGGACAGGCCGACACCGGGGAGCTGTTTTTT
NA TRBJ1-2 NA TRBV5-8 CASSFSAAVTF TGTGCCAGCAGCTTTAGCGCGGCGGTCACCTTC
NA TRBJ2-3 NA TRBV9 CASSVDALVTDTQYF TGTGCCAGCAGCGTAGACGCCCTAGTCACAGATACGCAGTATTTT
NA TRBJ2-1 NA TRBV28 CASSLSYRPNEQFF TGTGCCAGCAGTTTATCTTATAGGCCCAATGAGCAGTTCTTC
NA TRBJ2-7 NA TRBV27 CASSPWTAEYEQYF TGTGCCAGCAGTCCGTGGACAGCTGAATACGAGCAGTACTTC
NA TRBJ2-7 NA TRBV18 CASSPPDGALYEQYF TGTGCCAGCTCACCACCGGACGGGGCCCTCTACGAGCAGTACTTC
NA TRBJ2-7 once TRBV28 CASLGALEQYF TGTGCCAGTCTTGGGGCTCTCGAGCAGTACTTC
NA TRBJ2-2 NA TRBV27 CASTFGAGLNTGELFF TGTGCCAGCACCTTTGGCGCGGGACTGAACACCGGGGAGCTGTTTTTT
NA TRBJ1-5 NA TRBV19 CASSMMDYGNQPQHF TGTGCCAGTAGTATGATGGATTACGGCAATCAGCCCCAGCATTTT
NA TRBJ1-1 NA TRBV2 CASPGGHTEAFF TGTGCCAGTCCCGGCGGTCACACTGAAGCTTTCTTT
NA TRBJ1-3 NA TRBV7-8 CASKLYPGDDRSMYSGNTIYF TGTGCCAGCAAGCTTTATCCAGGGGACGACCGATCTATGTACTCTGGAAACACCATATATTTT
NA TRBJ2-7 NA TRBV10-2 CASSAEGPLQREQYF TGCGCCAGCAGCGCGGAAGGTCCCCTTCAACGCGAGCAGTACTTC
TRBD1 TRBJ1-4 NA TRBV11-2 CASSPSGTAEKLFF TGTGCCAGCAGCCCCAGTGGGACAGCTGAAAAACTGTTTTTT
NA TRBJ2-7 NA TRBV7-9 CASSLISGSYEQYF TGTGCCAGCAGCTTGATTTCAGGGTCCTACGAGCAGTACTTC
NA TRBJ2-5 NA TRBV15 CATRTAQETQYF TGTGCCACCCGGACAGCTCAAGAGACCCAGTACTTC
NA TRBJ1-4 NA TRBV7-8 CASSPQGPTNEKLFF TGTGCCAGCAGCCCGCAGGGACCTACTAATGAAAAACTGTTTTTT
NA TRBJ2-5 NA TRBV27 CASSGKRQIQETQYF TGTGCCAGCAGTGGTAAGAGACAGATCCAAGAGACCCAGTACTTC
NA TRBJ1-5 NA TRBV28 CATRQDIQPQHF TGTGCCACCCGACAGGACATACAGCCCCAGCATTTT
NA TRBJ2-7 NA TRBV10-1 CASSGWLGSYEQYF TGCGCCAGCAGTGGTTGGCTAGGATCCTACGAGCAGTACTTC
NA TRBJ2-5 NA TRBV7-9 CASRWTNQETQYF TGTGCCAGCAGATGGACGAACCAAGAGACCCAGTACTTC
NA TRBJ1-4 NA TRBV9 CASSVVGKRNEKLFF TGTGCCAGCAGCGTAGTAGGGAAACGGAATGAAAAACTGTTTTTT
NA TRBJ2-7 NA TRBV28 CASSKPVATYEQYF TGTGCCAGCAGTAAACCGGTTGCCACCTACGAGCAGTACTTC
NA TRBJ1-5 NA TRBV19 CASSPGEWTALNQPQHF TGTGCCAGTAGTCCTGGAGAATGGACAGCCTTAAATCAGCCCCAGCATTTT
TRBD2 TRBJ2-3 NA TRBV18 CASSPKLATSTDTQYF TGTGCCAGCTCACCAAAACTAGCGACTAGCACAGATACGCAGTATTTT
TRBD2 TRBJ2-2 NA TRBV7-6 CASSQGTSGTGELFF TGTGCCAGCAGCCAGGGGACTAGCGGCACCGGGGAGCTGTTTTTT
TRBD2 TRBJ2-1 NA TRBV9 CASSPPTSGAYNEQFF TGTGCCAGCAGCCCCCCGACTAGCGGGGCCTACAATGAGCAGTTCTTC
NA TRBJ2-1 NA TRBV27 CASKEGHEQFF TGTGCCAGCAAGGAGGGCCATGAGCAGTTCTTC
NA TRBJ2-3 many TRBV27 CASSAPAGAGTDTQYF TGTGCCAGCAGTGCCCCTGCGGGCGCAGGCACAGATACGCAGTATTTT
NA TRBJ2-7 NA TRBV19 CASSTTSGVYEQYF TGTGCCAGTAGTACAACATCCGGGGTCTACGAGCAGTACTTC